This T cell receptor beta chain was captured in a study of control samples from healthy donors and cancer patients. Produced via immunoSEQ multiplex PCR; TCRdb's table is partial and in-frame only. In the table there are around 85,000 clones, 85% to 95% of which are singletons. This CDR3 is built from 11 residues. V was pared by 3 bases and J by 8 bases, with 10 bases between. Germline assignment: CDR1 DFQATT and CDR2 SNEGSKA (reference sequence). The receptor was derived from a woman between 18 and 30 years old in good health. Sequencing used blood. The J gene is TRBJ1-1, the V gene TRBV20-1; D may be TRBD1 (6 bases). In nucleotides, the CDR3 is TGCAGTGCTAGCGTGCAGGGGGAAGCTTTCTTT. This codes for CSASVQGEAFF.